These 32 T cell receptor beta chains came from one sample sequenced in a study of blood T cell repertoires in COVID-19. Data came from immunoSEQ multiplex PCR; TCRdb stores just in-frame clones and leaves some out. This sample has under 250,000 clones, with around 80% found just once. The sample comprised peripheral blood. These receptor sequences come from a woman aged 70-85 years with acute or convalescent COVID-19.

In its sample, this clone was seen once. CDR3 DNA sequence: TGCGCCAGCAGCCGAACCGGGACAGGGGGCGGAGAGACCCAGTACTTC. Translation: CASSRTGTGGGETQYF. This rearrangement joins TRBV5-1 to TRBJ2-5; 12 bases align to TRBD1. J lost 4 bases, V lost 4 bases, and 8 bases had no gene match. This CDR3 has 16 amino acids. The germline V gene has CDR1 SGHRS and CDR2 YFSETQ.

The V and J genes are TRBV6-2 or TRBV6-3 and TRBJ1-1; no clear D. This CDR3 is built from 14 residues. CDR1 MNHEY and CDR2 SVGEGT come from the germline V gene. V lost 2 bases, J lost 1 base, and 8 bases lay in between. The CDR3 DNA sequence: TGTGCCAGCAGTTACGCAACTCCGAACACTGAAGCTTTCTTT. Protein product: CASSYATPNTEAFF.

The chain carries TRBV6-1 and TRBJ2-3; weak D call: TRBD1 (5 bases). CDR3 size: 12 residues. The V gene's germline CDR1 is MNHNS and CDR2 SASEGT. V lost 2 bases to trimming and J lost 6 bases, with 6 bases between them. The CDR3 DNA reads TGTGCCAGCAGTGAATCAGGGGATACGCAGTATTTT. This sequence encodes CASSESGDTQYF.

J is TRBJ2-5 and V is TRBV18; D is uncertain. The length of the CDR3 is 13 residues. The V gene lost 4 bases and the J gene lost 4 bases, with 10 bases spanning the gap. Germline assignment: CDR1 KGHSH and CDR2 LQKENI. The CDR3 DNA reads TGTGCCAGCTCACAATCAGTCCGAGAGACCCAGTACTTC. Protein product: CASSQSVRETQYF.

CDR3 sequence: CASSPSLNEKLFF. The CDR3 DNA is TGTGCCAGCTCACCATCTTTAAATGAAAAACTGTTTTTT. This chain links TRBV18 with TRBJ1-4; D is unclear. Trimming took off 2 bases at V and 5 bases at J, with 6 bases between the two ends. Germline V gives CDR1 KGHSH, CDR2 LQKENI. The CDR3 extends over 13 amino acids.

The chain is built from TRBV18 and TRBJ2-1; 8 bases match TRBD2. The CDR3 loop spans 14 amino acids. Trimming took 4 bases from V and 9 from J; bases not matched to a gene: 8. Per the germline V gene, CDR1 is KGHSH and CDR2 is LQKENI. The CDR3 DNA is TGTGCCAGCTCACAACCGGGGGGGCTTAGTGAGCAGTTCTTC. Translating it yields CASSQPGGLSEQFF.

V and J are TRBV11-2 and TRBJ1-2; unclear D gene. V lost 3 bases and J lost 6, with 11 bases in between. The germline V gene encodes CDR1 SGHAT and CDR2 FQNNGV. There are 13 residues in the CDR3. The CDR3 here is CASSFPGWNGYTF. The CDR3 nucleotides read TGTGCCAGCAGCTTTCCGGGGTGGAATGGCTACACCTTC. Supplemented by reference TRBV11-2 and TRBJ1-2, the full variable domain reads EAGVAQSPRYKIIEKRQSVAFWCNPISGHATLYWYQQILGQGPKLLIQFQNNGVVDDSQLPKDRFSAERLKGVDSTLKIQPAKLEDSAVYLCASSFPGWNGYTFGSGTRLTVV.

The chain links TRBV6-5 to TRBJ1-3; no clear D gene. CDR3 length: 13 amino acids. Trimming cost V 6 bases and J 1 base, with 7 bases left between them. In germline, CDR1 is MNHEY, CDR2 SVGAGI. CDR3 sequence (DNA): TGTGCCAGCAGACCTACGTCTGGAAACACCATATATTTT. Residues: CASRPTSGNTIYF.

The chain recombines TRBV18 with TRBJ2-7, with D perhaps matching TRBD1 (6 bases). Germline lookup yields CDR1 KGHSH and CDR2 LQKENI. V lost 3 bases and J 4 bases, leaving 10 bases between the germline ends. This CDR3 region has 13 residues. DNA of the CDR3: TGTGCCAGCTCACCGGACAGACAGTACGAGCAGTACTTC. This encodes CASSPDRQYEQYF.

The chain uses TRBV6-1 and TRBJ2-4; no firm D call. Germline CDR1 reads MNHNS; CDR2 reads SASEGT. The CDR3 totals 16 residues. V lost 3 bases and J lost 0, with 12 bases in between. CDR3 in DNA: TGTGCCAGCAGTGATGAGCTCATCCTAGCCAAAAACATTCAGTACTTC. Its protein product is CASSDELILAKNIQYF.

The CDR3, as DNA: TGTGCCAGTTCCCGACAGGGACCCTACGAGCAGTACTTC. As protein: CASSRQGPYEQYF. This chain links TRBV28 with TRBJ2-7, with 7 nucleotides matching TRBD1. The germline gives CDR1 MDHEN, CDR2 SYDVKM. V dropped 9 bases and J dropped 2; count of bases not matched to a gene: 7. This CDR3 contains 13 residues.

This clone showed up just once. The genes are TRBV6-1 and TRBJ2-4; 8 bases align to TRBD1. The germline CDR1 and CDR2 sequences are MNHNS and SASEGT. The CDR3 runs to 14 residues. J lost 7 bases, V lost 5 bases, and 7 bases had no gene match. The CDR3 here is CASSTDRVRNIQYF. The CDR3 DNA follows: TGTGCCAGCAGTACGGACAGGGTGCGGAACATTCAGTACTTC.

This chain connects TRBV2 to TRBJ1-4, with 7 bases matching TRBD1. Looked up from germline, CDR1 is SNHLY and CDR2 is FYNNEI. Unmatched junction bases numbered 2, after V lost 7 bases and J lost 3 bases. The CDR3 is 13 residues long. This chain's CDR3 is CASKGTANEKLFF. CDR3 in DNA: TGTGCCAGCAAAGGGACAGCTAATGAAAAACTGTTTTTT.

This clone was observed a handful of times. This chain uses TRBV9 with TRBJ2-2; TRBD1 agrees at 11 bases. The CDR3 consists of 14 residues. V was pared by 3 bases and J by 6 bases, with 1 base of the junction left unmatched. Germline-derived CDR1 and CDR2 are SGDLS and YYNGEE. The CDR3: CASSGTGGSGELFF. CDR3 nucleotide sequence: TGTGCCAGCAGCGGGACAGGGGGCTCCGGGGAGCTGTTTTTT.

The V gene is TRBV9, the J gene TRBJ2-5; 7 bases line up with TRBD2. Trimming removed 4 bases from V and 5 bases from J; junction bases left unmatched: 11. The CDR3 has 15 amino acids. Germline V gene lookup returns CDR1 SGDLS and CDR2 YYNGEE. The CDR3 here is CASSSMGGVGETQYF. DNA for the CDR3: TGTGCCAGCAGCTCTATGGGAGGGGTGGGTGAGACCCAGTACTTC.

The chain combines TRBV7-2 with TRBJ2-7; a weak D match, TRBD2 (7 bases). The length of the CDR3 is 15 residues. The V end was cut by 0 bases, the J end by 4 bases, with 13 bases between. CDR1 SGHTA and CDR2 FQGNSA come from the germline V gene. CDR3 coding DNA: TGTGCCAGCAGCTTAGCCTTGGGGGGGCAGTACGAGCAGTACTTC. This codes for CASSLALGGQYEQYF.

This sequence joins TRBV3-1 (or the pseudogene TRBV3-2) and TRBJ2-7, with a possible D match to TRBD1 (6 bases). CDR1 and CDR2 from the germline V gene are LGHDT and YNNKEL (reference sequence). Deletions cut 3 bases from V and 5 bases from J, with 17 bases between. CDR3 size: 15 residues. The CDR3 region has the DNA TGTGCCAGCAGCCACGCAGGGGCTGCGGTCCACGAGCAGTACGTC. Protein sequence: CASSHAGAAVHEQYV.

The rearrangement links TRBV7-3 to TRBJ2-7; 8 bases line up with TRBD2. The V and J ends lost 5 bases and 5 bases, in that order; junction bases with no gene match: 8. CDR3 size: 14 residues. Germline V gene data show CDR1 as SGHTA and CDR2 as FQGTGA. The CDR3 DNA reads as TGTGCCAGCAGCCCCTCGGGGGGGGTGAACGAGCAGTACTTC. Translated, it gives CASSPSGGVNEQYF.

The V and J genes are TRBV3-1 (or the pseudogene TRBV3-2) and TRBJ2-2, with D possibly matching TRBD1 (6 bases). V lost 1 base, J lost 6 bases, and 9 bases lay in between. There are 14 residues in the CDR3. In germline, CDR1 is LGHDT, CDR2 YNNKEL (reference sequence). The CDR3 sequence is CASSQVRGSGELFF. The CDR3 DNA is TGTGCCAGCAGCCAAGTTAGGGGGTCCGGGGAGCTGTTTTTT.

This rearrangement joins TRBV6-6 to TRBJ2-3; maybe TRBD1 (5 bases). The V end lost 11 bases, the J end lost 2 bases, and 17 bases lay between the germline ends. The CDR3 runs 14 residues. Germline CDR1 reads MNHNY; CDR2 reads SVGAGI (reference sequence). CDR3 amino acids: CAADSGPVTDTQYF. CDR3 nucleotide sequence: TGTGCCGCCGACAGTGGTCCGGTCACAGATACGCAGTATTTT.

The gene calls are TRBV6-5 and TRBJ1-2, with 9 bases aligning to TRBD1. The CDR3 covers 13 residues. With 5 bases clipped from V and 8 bases from J, the junction kept 6 bases outside the gene matches. The germline V gene has CDR1 MNHEY and CDR2 SVGAGI. This CDR3 is CASSPGQGLGYTF. CDR3 nucleotides: TGTGCCAGCAGTCCGGGACAGGGACTCGGCTACACCTTC.

The DNA for the CDR3 is TGTGCCATCAGTGAGTGGCGGGCGGGCTCCTACGAGCAGTACTTC. Amino acids: CAISEWRAGSYEQYF. The chain uses TRBV10-3 and TRBJ2-7; possibly TRBD2 for D (5 bases). The CDR3 spans 15 residues. V lost 1 base and J 0 bases, leaving 10 bases between the germline ends. Germline V gene data show CDR1 as ENHRY and CDR2 as SYGVKD.

V and J are TRBV7-3 and TRBJ1-2, with no clear D. Trimming stripped 3 bases from V and 0 bases from J, with 5 bases between. The CDR3 consists of 13 residues. Per the germline V gene, CDR1 is SGHTA and CDR2 is FQGTGA. The CDR3 reads CASSFGANYGYTF. For the CDR3, the DNA is TGTGCCAGCAGCTTCGGTGCTAACTATGGCTACACCTTC.

This clone has only one observation. This chain connects TRBV7-2 to TRBJ2-5, with a possible D match to TRBD2 (5 bases). V dropped 0 bases and J dropped 2 bases, with 7 bases sitting between them. In germline, CDR1 is SGHTA, CDR2 FQGNSA. The CDR3 sequence is 14 residues long. The CDR3 DNA reads as TGTGCCAGCAGCTTAGCGCGGAGGCAAGAGACCCAGTACTTC. Translated: CASSLARRQETQYF.

V gene TRBV6-5 combines with J gene TRBJ1-1; TRBD1 matches 7 bases. The CDR3 is 14 residues long. Trimming at V came to 5 bases and at J to 1 base, leaving 4 bases not matched to a gene. CDR1 and CDR2 from the germline V gene are MNHEY and SVGAGI. The CDR3 region is CASSPWTGNTEAFF. CDR3 bases: TGTGCCAGCAGTCCGTGGACAGGGAACACTGAAGCTTTCTTT.

The chain has TRBV6-2 or TRBV6-3 and TRBJ1-2; D call uncertain. Germline V gene lookup returns CDR1 MNHEY and CDR2 SVGEGT. V shed 0 bases and J shed 7 bases, with 18 bases lying between them. CDR3 length: 16 amino acids. Here the CDR3 reads CASSYSNSSPGSGYTF. The CDR3 DNA reads TGTGCCAGCAGTTACTCTAACTCTTCACCGGGTAGTGGCTACACCTTC.

V gene TRBV3-1 (or the pseudogene TRBV3-2) combines with J gene TRBJ1-5; perhaps TRBD1 as D (5 bases). Trimming removed 0 bases from V and 6 bases from J, with 12 bases in between. The CDR3 consists of 15 residues. Germline assignment: CDR1 LGHDT and CDR2 YNNKEL (reference sequence). The CDR3 loop reads CASSQDAGRGQPQHF. The CDR3 nucleotides read TGTGCCAGCAGCCAAGATGCGGGAAGGGGTCAGCCCCAGCATTTT.

The chain combines TRBV7-7 with TRBJ2-1; 8 nucleotides align to TRBD2. The CDR3 runs 15 residues. The V segment lost 5 bases and the J segment 5 bases; nucleotides outside the gene matches: 8. Germline lookup yields CDR1 SSHAT and CDR2 FNYEAQ (reference sequence). CDR3 DNA sequence: TGTGCCAGCAGCCCCGTAGCGGGACTTGACAATGAGCAGTTCTTC. It is translated as CASSPVAGLDNEQFF.

The chain has TRBV15 and TRBJ2-1; 9 bases agree with TRBD2. The ends lost 0 bases at V and 10 bases at J; junction bases unmatched: 10. The CDR3 consists of 16 residues. Germline V gene sequence: CDR1 LNHNV, CDR2 YYDKDF (reference sequence). The CDR3 protein is CATSRDLERGAKEQFF. CDR3 DNA: TGTGCCACCAGCAGAGATCTCGAGCGGGGGGCAAAGGAGCAGTTCTTC.

This chain joins TRBV3-1 (or the pseudogene TRBV3-2) and TRBJ2-3; 9 bases agree with TRBD1. The CDR3 runs to 13 residues. CDR1 is LGHDT, CDR2 YNNKEL, per germline (reference sequence). The V gene end was trimmed by 9 bases and the J gene end by 8 bases; junction bases not matched to a gene: 9. The CDR3 DNA is TGTGCCAGTGCGCCGGACAGGGGAGGTACGCAGTATTTT. This encodes CASAPDRGGTQYF.

The genes are TRBV19 and TRBJ2-7, with D possibly being TRBD1 (5 bases). V was pared by 5 bases and J by 0 bases, with 5 bases between. Looked up from germline, CDR1 is LNHDA and CDR2 is SQIVND (reference sequence). CDR3 length: 12 amino acids. The CDR3 DNA reads as TGTGCCAGTAGTGACAGCTCCTACGAGCAGTACTTC. Protein product: CASSDSSYEQYF. Complete variable domain (other parts from reference TRBV19 and TRBJ2-7): DGGITQSPKYLFRKEGQNVTLSCEQNLNHDAMYWYRQDPGQGLRLIYYSQIVNDFQKGDIAEGYSVSREKKESFPLTVTSAQKNPTAFYLCASSDSSYEQYFGPGTRLTVT.

This clone was seen once. This sequence joins TRBV24-1 and TRBJ2-7, with TRBD1 identical over 10 bases. Germline CDR1 is KGHDR and CDR2 is SFDVKD. With 9 bases clipped from V and 3 bases from J, the junction kept 13 bases outside the gene matches. The CDR3 runs to 16 residues. CDR3 DNA: TGTGCCACCCCTTCACTCGACAGGGGGCCATTCTACGAGCAGTACTTC. The encoded protein is CATPSLDRGPFYEQYF.